These T cell receptor beta chains were read from a single sample in a study of blood T cell repertoires in COVID-19. Some clones are missing from TCRdb's copy, which holds only in-frame ones; the method was immunoSEQ multiplex PCR. The table lists 180,000 or so clones, 75% to 90% of them singletons. The source material was peripheral blood. These TCRs come from a woman aged 40-49 years with COVID-19, enrolled during active disease. CDR3s include the opening cysteine and the closing phenylalanine or tryptophan. A D gene is named only where the DNA matches it firmly. Only part of the rows carry a size: once, few, many, or a class if the clone is expanded.

j_call clone_size d_call cdr3_length v_call cdr3_nt cdr3_aa
TRBJ2-1 few - 14 TRBV19 TGTGCCAGTAGTATGCGAGCGGGCAGCAATGAGCAGTTCTTC CASSMRAGSNEQFF
TRBJ2-5 few - 14 TRBV5-1 TGCGCCAGCAGCGCCGACCTGGATGGGGCGACCCAGTACTTC CASSADLDGATQYF
TRBJ1-5 - - 15 TRBV2 TGTGCCAGCAGTACAACAGGGAATAGCAATCAGCCCCAGCATTTT CASSTTGNSNQPQHF
TRBJ2-3 - - 11 TRBV7-3 TGTGCCAGTCGGGGGACAGATACGCAGTATTTT CASRGTDTQYF
TRBJ2-7 - - 13 TRBV11-2 TGTGCCAGCAGCTTCGCGGAGACCTACGAGCAGTACTTC CASSFAETYEQYF
TRBJ1-2 - - 15 TRBV5-1 TGCGCCAGCAGCTTGGCCGCGGGGACGTCGGGTGGCTACACCTTC CASSLAAGTSGGYTF
TRBJ2-7 once TRBD1 13 TRBV6-5 TGTGCCATTTCGACAGGGGCGGCCTACGAGCAGTACTTC CAISTGAAYEQYF
TRBJ1-4 - - 16 TRBV4-1 TGCGCCAGCAGCCAAGATCTCCGACAGCCTAATGAAAAACTGTTTTTT CASSQDLRQPNEKLFF
TRBJ1-2 few TRBD1 15 TRBV4-1 TGCGCCAGCAGCCAAGTAGACAGGGGGCTAGGTGGCTACACCTTC CASSQVDRGLGGYTF
TRBJ1-2 - - 17 TRBV9 TGTGCCAGCAGCGTAGCCCCCTACGGGGGGGAAGTTTATGGCTACACCTTC CASSVAPYGGEVYGYTF
TRBJ2-7 - TRBD2 18 TRBV5-4 TGTGCCAGCAGCAGGTGGGGGGGTACTAGCGGGAGAGGGTACGAGCAGTACTTC CASSRWGGTSGRGYEQYF
TRBJ1-1 - - 16 TRBV7-9 TGTGCCAGCAGCTCTATTTCGACAGGCCCTATAACTGAAGCTTTCTTT CASSSISTGPITEAFF
TRBJ1-4 once - 15 TRBV3-1/TRBV3-2 TGTGCCAGCAGCCAAGTGTCGCTATTTAATGAAAAACTGTTTTTT CASSQVSLFNEKLFF
TRBJ2-7 - - 12 TRBV2 TGTGCCAGCAGTGAAACAACCTACGAGCAGTACTTC CASSETTYEQYF